This TCR beta chain was recovered during a study of lymphopenia after photon versus proton radiotherapy. With V trimmed by 5 bases and J by 5 bases, 6 bases remained unmatched. This CDR3 is 14 amino acids long. CDR1 is SEHNR and CDR2 is FQNEAQ in the germline V gene (reference sequence). Measured with immunoSEQ multiplex PCR; TCRdb has only the in-frame clones, and not every one. The sample yields approximately 31,000 clones, 75% to 90% seen once. This specimen consisted of peripheral blood, obtained from a patient treated with proton-based radiotherapy. This clonotype was obtained from a woman between 65 and 79 years old with pancreatic cancer. The chain is built from TRBV7-9 and TRBJ1-1; 9 bases map to TRBD1. In nucleotides, the CDR3 is TGTGCCAGCAGCCTACAGGGGGCGCCTACTGAAGCTTTCTTT. Translation gives CASSLQGAPTEAFF.